This T cell receptor (beta chain) was observed in a study of blood T cell repertoires in COVID-19. Study information: COVID-19 samples collected from the United States, Italy and Spain covered acute and convalescent phases. PBMCs, B-cell-depleted T cells, or T cells provided the cDNA or gDNA that made up the material.

Trimming took off 4 bases at V and 0 bases at J, with 8 bases between the two ends. CDR3 length: 13 amino acids. CDR1 is SGHRS, CDR2 YFSETQ, per germline. In the original workflow: For nucleated cells, counts were estimated from reference gene primer amplification. TCRdb keeps only in-frame clones here, not all; method: immunoSEQ multiplex PCR. From that table come the V and J calls and clone size; the DNA was used to work out D and trimming. In the table there are 410,000 or so clones, roughly 90% of which are singletons. This receptor was taken from a woman aged 40 to 50 with COVID-19, enrolled during active disease. Sequenced input: peripheral blood. V and J are TRBV5-1 and TRBJ2-7, with D possibly matching TRBD2 (5 bases). The CDR3 DNA is TGCGCCAGCAGCCCGGACTTCTCCTACGAGCAGTACTTC. It yields the protein CASSPDFSYEQYF.